This entry describes one TCR beta chain. Germline trimming cut 5 bases from V and 5 bases from J; bases unmatched to any gene: 13. This CDR3 is built from 17 residues. Germline V gives CDR1 SGHVS, CDR2 FQNEAQ. This table comes from immunoSEQ multiplex PCR, and its TCRdb copy is limited to in-frame clones, with some not included. In the table there are fewer than 200,000 clones, about 80% of which are singletons. The data belong to a study of cytotoxic CD8 clonotypes in ibrutinib-treated CLL. This TCR derives from a human donor with chronic lymphocytic leukemia. The specimen was PBMCs, collected after 24 months of ibrutinib treatment. The gene calls are TRBV7-8 and TRBJ2-2, with 8 positions matching TRBD1. CDR3: CASSLQPGQGRTGELFF. CDR3 coding DNA: TGTGCCAGCAGCCTCCAACCTGGACAGGGTCGAACCGGGGAGCTGTTTTTT.